These T cell receptor beta chains were read from a single sample in a study of T-cell reconstitution after alpha-beta-depleted transplantation in children. One entry per CDR3 protein results from TCRdb running MiXCR on the PCR reads. The sample comprises hundreds of thousands of distinct CDR3 sequences, approximately 12% of which are singletons, and roughly 2.6% rests with the top ten. The source material was PBMCs from the stem cell graft donor, sampled from the stem cell graft. The receptors here all came from a human donor who donated a stem cell graft to a child with acute lymphoblastic leukemia. Both conserved end residues are part of each CDR3. The order of the fields is V gene, clone size, D gene, J gene, CDR3 DNA, CDR3 protein. A D gene is named only where the DNA matches it firmly. Clone size is shown for a subset of rows, as once, few, many or a class of expanded clone.

TRBV7-9	many	.	TRBJ1-1	TGTGCCAGCAGACCGGCGACAGGAGGTACTGAAGCTTTCTTT	CASRPATGGTEAFF
TRBV30	.	.	TRBJ1-2	TGTGCCTGGATCCGGGGTGTGGGGTATGGCTACACCTTC	CAWIRGVGYGYTF
TRBV20-1	many	.	TRBJ1-5	TGCAGTGCCGGGGGGGTAAATCAGCCCCAGCATTTT	CSAGGVNQPQHF
TRBV5-1	.	.	TRBJ2-7	TGCGCCAGCAGTACGGGACGCTTGGCTTTGGACGAGCAGTACTTC	CASSTGRLALDEQYF
TRBV27	.	.	TRBJ2-2	TGTGCCACCCGACCCCAGGTCCTGAACACCGGGGAGCTGTTTTTT	CATRPQVLNTGELFF
TRBV28	many	TRBD2	TRBJ2-2	TGTGCCAGCAGTCCGTCGACACCGGGAGGTGCCGGGGAGCTGTTTTTT	CASSPSTPGGAGELFF
TRBV7-2	once	.	TRBJ2-5	TGTGCCAGCAGCTTAGGTGGTTTGGGCGCCCTAGGAGAGACCCAGTACTTC	CASSLGGLGALGETQYF
TRBV5-6	many	.	TRBJ2-1	TGTGCCAGCAGCCCACAGGGTAAATCCTACAATGAGCAGTTCTTC	CASSPQGKSYNEQFF
TRBV20-1	many	.	TRBJ2-5	TGCAGTGCTAGGGTACAGGGTCCGGAGACCCAGTACTTC	CSARVQGPETQYF
TRBV6-2/TRBV6-3	.	.	TRBJ2-2	TGTGCCAGCAGTTACGGAGGGGGCACCGGGGAGCTGTTTTTT	CASSYGGGTGELFF
TRBV5-1	many	.	TRBJ2-7	TGCGCCAGCAGCTTGGTCGGCCCAGGGGCCCTCGACTACGAGCAGTACTTC	CASSLVGPGALDYEQYF
TRBV6-2/TRBV6-3	many	.	TRBJ2-2	TGTGCCAGCAGCCTACACAGTACGAACACCGGGGAGCTGTTTTTT	CASSLHSTNTGELFF
TRBV28	many	.	TRBJ2-5	TGTGCCAGCAGGACTCAAGAGACCCAGTACTTC	CASRTQETQYF
TRBV6-4	many	TRBD1	TRBJ1-5	TGTGCCAGCAGTGAAGATGACAGGGCTGGTCAGCCCCAGCATTTT	CASSEDDRAGQPQHF
TRBV7-8	many	TRBD1	TRBJ2-4	TGTGCCAGCACCCCGGACAGGGGACTAAACATTCAGTACTTC	CASTPDRGLNIQYF
TRBV5-1	many	TRBD1	TRBJ2-7	TGCGCCAGCAGCTTTCCGGGACAGGGCTTCTACGAGCAGTACTTC	CASSFPGQGFYEQYF
TRBV19	many	.	TRBJ1-5	TGTGCCGGAGGACAGTATAGCAATCAGCCCCAGCATTTT	CAGGQYSNQPQHF
TRBV5-1	many	.	TRBJ2-7	TGCGCCAGCAGCTTATCCCTCGCCGGGTACGAGCAGTACTTC	CASSLSLAGYEQYF
TRBV29-1	many	TRBD2	TRBJ2-1	TGCAGCGTTGATAACGGGGGGGCAGCGACCTACAATGAGCAGTTCTTC	CSVDNGGAATYNEQFF
TRBV20-1	.	.	TRBJ2-1	TGCAGTGCTTTCAATGAGCAGTTCTTC	CSAFNEQFF
TRBV14	many	TRBD2	TRBJ2-1	TGTGCCAGCAGCTTGGGGTCCGGGACTAGTGCCTACAATGAGCAGTTCTTC	CASSLGSGTSAYNEQFF
TRBV5-5	many	.	TRBJ2-7	TGTGCCAGCCTTCCTTCGGACGTGTCTGAGTACGAGCAGTACTTC	CASLPSDVSEYEQYF
TRBV5-1	many	.	TRBJ1-1	TGCGCCAGCAGCTTGGTCGCAGGAGTGAACACTGAAGCTTTCTTT	CASSLVAGVNTEAFF
TRBV20-1	many	.	TRBJ2-3	TGCAGTGCTTCTCCTCGCGGCACAGATACGCAGTATTTT	CSASPRGTDTQYF
TRBV20-1	.	TRBD2	TRBJ2-3	TGCAGTGCCCGCGCGTCGGGAGCGGGAGAACAAGATACGCAGTATTTT	CSARASGAGEQDTQYF
TRBV5-1	many	.	TRBJ2-1	TGCGCCAGCAGCTTGGAGGCTAGCTCCTCCTACAATGAGCAGTTCTTC	CASSLEASSSYNEQFF
TRBV7-2	many	TRBD1	TRBJ2-7	TGTGCCAGCAGCTTAAACAGGGGGGACGAGCAGTACTTC	CASSLNRGDEQYF
TRBV5-1	few	.	TRBJ2-3	TGCGCCAGCAGCGGAGGGACAGTCCCCCTCACAGATACGCAGTATTTT	CASSGGTVPLTDTQYF
TRBV28	many	TRBD1	TRBJ2-7	TGTGCCAGCAGTTTATCTCGATTTGGACAGGTCGATTTCCCCTACGAGCAGTACTTC	CASSLSRFGQVDFPYEQYF
TRBV19	many	.	TRBJ1-1	TGTGCCAGTAGTACCGGAACAGGGATGGTGAACACTGAAGCTTTCTTT	CASSTGTGMVNTEAFF
TRBV7-9	many	TRBD1	TRBJ1-2	TGTGCCAGCAGCTCCCCAGGGGGCGGAGGCTACACCTTC	CASSSPGGGGYTF
TRBV7-9	few	.	TRBJ2-1	TGTGCCAGCAGCTTAGGGGGAACACCCTACAATGAGCAGTTCTTC	CASSLGGTPYNEQFF
TRBV4-3	many	.	TRBJ2-7	TGCGCCAGCAGCCAAGAAGCAGTGAGCGGGGAGCAGTACTTC	CASSQEAVSGEQYF
TRBV30	few	.	TRBJ2-3	TGTGCCTGGAGTGTAGTATACACAGATACGCAGTATTTT	CAWSVVYTDTQYF
TRBV5-1	many	TRBD2	TRBJ2-7	TGCGCCAGCAGTTGGACTAGCGGGAGCTCCGAGCAGTACTTC	CASSWTSGSSEQYF
TRBV15	many	.	TRBJ2-7	TGTGCCACCAGCAGAGATGTGGATGGACTACTTGACGAGCAGTACTTC	CATSRDVDGLLDEQYF
TRBV5-1	few	TRBD1	TRBJ1-2	TGCGCCAGCAGCGGGACCGCCGGGACAGGGGACGGCGGCTACACCTTC	CASSGTAGTGDGGYTF
TRBV7-9	many	TRBD1	TRBJ1-5	TGTGCCAGTAGCGGACAGGGTAACAATCAGCCCCAGCATTTT	CASSGQGNNQPQHF
TRBV12-3/TRBV12-4	many	.	TRBJ1-2	TGTGCCAGCAGCCCACTCCCCCTCTATGGCTACACCTTC	CASSPLPLYGYTF
TRBV27	few	.	TRBJ2-2	TGTGCCAGCAGACTCGACACCGGGGAGCTGTTTTTT	CASRLDTGELFF
TRBV29-1	many	.	TRBJ2-7	TGCAGCGTGGGGCGGGATCACTCCTACGAGCAGTACTTC	CSVGRDHSYEQYF
TRBV5-5	many	TRBD2	TRBJ2-7	TGTGCCAGCACCTGGGGACTAGCAGTCCCCTACGAGCAGTACTTC	CASTWGLAVPYEQYF
TRBV6-5	many	.	TRBJ1-6	TGTGCCAGCAGTTACCCCGACATGAATTCACCCCTCCACTTT	CASSYPDMNSPLHF
TRBV5-1	many	.	TRBJ1-5	TGCGCCAGCAGCCCTATCGGGACCTATCCCAATCAGCCCCAGCATTTT	CASSPIGTYPNQPQHF